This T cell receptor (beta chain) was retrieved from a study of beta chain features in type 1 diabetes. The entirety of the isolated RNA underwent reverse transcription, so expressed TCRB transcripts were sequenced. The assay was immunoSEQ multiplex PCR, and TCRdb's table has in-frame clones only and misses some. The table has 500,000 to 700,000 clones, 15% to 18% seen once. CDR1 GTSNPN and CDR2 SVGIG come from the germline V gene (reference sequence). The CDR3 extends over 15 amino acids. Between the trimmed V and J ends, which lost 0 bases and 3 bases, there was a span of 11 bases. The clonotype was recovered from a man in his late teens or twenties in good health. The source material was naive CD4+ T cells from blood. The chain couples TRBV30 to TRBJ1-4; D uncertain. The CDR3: CAWSVQRGPNEKLFF. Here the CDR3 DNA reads TGTGCCTGGAGTGTACAAAGAGGGCCTAATGAAAAACTGTTTTTT. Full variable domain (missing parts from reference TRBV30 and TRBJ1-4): SQTIHQWPATLVQPVGSPLSLECTVEGTSNPNLYWYRQAAGRGLQLLFYSVGIGQISSEVPQNLSASRPQDRQFILSSKKLLLSDSGFYLCAWSVQRGPNEKLFFGSGTQLSVL.